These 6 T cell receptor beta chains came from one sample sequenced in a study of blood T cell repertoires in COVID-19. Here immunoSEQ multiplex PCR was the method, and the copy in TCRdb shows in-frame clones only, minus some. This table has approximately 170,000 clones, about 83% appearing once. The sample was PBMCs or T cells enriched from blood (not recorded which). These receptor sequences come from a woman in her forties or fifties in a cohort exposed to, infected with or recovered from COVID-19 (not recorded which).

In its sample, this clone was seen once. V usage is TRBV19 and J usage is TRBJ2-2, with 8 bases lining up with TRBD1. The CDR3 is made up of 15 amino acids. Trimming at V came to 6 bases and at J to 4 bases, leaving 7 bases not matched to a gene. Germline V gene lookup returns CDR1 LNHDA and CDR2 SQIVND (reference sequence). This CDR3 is CASRGTGRITGELFF. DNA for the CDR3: TGTGCCAGTAGGGGGACAGGACGTATCACCGGGGAGCTGTTTTTT.

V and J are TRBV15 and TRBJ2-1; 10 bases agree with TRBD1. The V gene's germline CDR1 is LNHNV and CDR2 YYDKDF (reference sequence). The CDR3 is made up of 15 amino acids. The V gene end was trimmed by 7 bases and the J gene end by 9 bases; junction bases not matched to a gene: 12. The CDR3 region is CATKTGTGDLGEQFF. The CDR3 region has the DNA TGTGCCACCAAAACCGGGACAGGGGACTTGGGTGAGCAGTTCTTC.

The CDR3 is CASSLDREPAKLFF. The DNA of the CDR3 is TGTGCCAGCAGCCTCGACAGGGAGCCCGCAAAACTGTTTTTT. This sequence joins TRBV5-6 and TRBJ1-4, with 7 bases matching TRBD1. Per the germline V gene, CDR1 is SGHDT and CDR2 is YYEEEE. This CDR3 spans 14 amino acids. Trimming cost V 4 bases and J 10 bases; bases outside gene matches: 10. Full variable domain (missing parts from reference TRBV5-6 and TRBJ1-4): DAGVTQSPTHLIKTRGQQVTLRCSPKSGHDTVSWYQQALGQGPQFIFQYYEEEERQRGNFPDRFSGHQFPNYSSELNVNALLLGDSALYLCASSLDREPAKLFFGSGTQLSVL.

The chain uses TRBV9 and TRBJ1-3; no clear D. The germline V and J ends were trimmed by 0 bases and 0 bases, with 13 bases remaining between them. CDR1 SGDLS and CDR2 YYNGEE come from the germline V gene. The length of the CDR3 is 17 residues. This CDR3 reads CASSVAGSTVSGNTIYF. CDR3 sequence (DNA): TGTGCCAGCAGCGTAGCTGGTAGTACAGTCTCTGGAAACACCATATATTTT.

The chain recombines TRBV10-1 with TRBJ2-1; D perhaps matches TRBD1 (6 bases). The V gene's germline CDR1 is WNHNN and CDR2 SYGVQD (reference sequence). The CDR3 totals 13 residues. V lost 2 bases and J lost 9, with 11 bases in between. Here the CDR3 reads CASSERRDTEQFF. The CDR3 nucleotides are TGCGCCAGCAGTGAGAGACGGGACACTGAGCAGTTCTTC.

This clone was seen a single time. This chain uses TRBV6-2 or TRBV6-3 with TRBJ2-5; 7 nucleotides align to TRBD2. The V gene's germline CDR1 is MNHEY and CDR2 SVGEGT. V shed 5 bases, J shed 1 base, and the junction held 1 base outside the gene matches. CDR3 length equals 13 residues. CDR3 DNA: TGTGCCAGCAGTACTAGCGTCCAAGAGACCCAGTACTTC. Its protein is CASSTSVQETQYF.